These T cell receptor beta chains were read from a single sample in a study of response to subunit inactivated influenza vaccine. TCRdb re-derived calls from the RT-PCR reads in MiXCR, one entry per CDR3 protein. The repertoire holds approximately 700,000 distinct CDR3 sequences, with approximately 14% as singletons. Sequenced here: PBMCs from blood, sampled approximately 15 days before vaccination. The receptor set was obtained from a man in his fifties or sixties who received an inactivated influenza vaccine. CDR3s include the opening cysteine and the closing phenylalanine or tryptophan. D genes are given only for firm matches.

J gene: TRBJ2-5; V gene: TRBV7-2; D gene: -; CDR3 protein: CASSTQAGKETQYF
J gene: TRBJ2-3; V gene: TRBV7-2; D gene: -; CDR3 protein: CASSLVSVTDTQYF
J gene: TRBJ1-6; V gene: TRBV12-3/TRBV12-4; D gene: -; CDR3 protein: CASKGGGRNSPLHF
J gene: TRBJ1-1; V gene: TRBV25-1; D gene: TRBD1; CDR3 protein: CASSHSLGQGNTEAFF
J gene: TRBJ2-2; V gene: TRBV24-1; D gene: -; CDR3 protein: CATSGRGSNTGELFF
J gene: TRBJ1-2; V gene: TRBV12-3/TRBV12-4; D gene: TRBD1; CDR3 protein: CASTRQGWYGYTF
J gene: TRBJ2-3; V gene: TRBV4-3; D gene: -; CDR3 protein: CASSQDWGPSTDTQYF
J gene: TRBJ2-7; V gene: TRBV5-1; D gene: TRBD1; CDR3 protein: CASSQRTGNYEQYF
J gene: TRBJ2-1; V gene: TRBV11-2; D gene: -; CDR3 protein: CASSLDHLVDEQFF
J gene: TRBJ2-2; V gene: TRBV12-3/TRBV12-4; D gene: TRBD1; CDR3 protein: CASRPFGLLQGARDTGELFF
J gene: TRBJ2-5; V gene: TRBV20-1; D gene: TRBD1; CDR3 protein: CSARPWTGPRAETQYF
J gene: TRBJ2-3; V gene: TRBV5-1; D gene: -; CDR3 protein: CASRNGRSGDTQYF
J gene: TRBJ1-2; V gene: TRBV28; D gene: -; CDR3 protein: CASSSPPGDSNYGYTF
J gene: TRBJ2-5; V gene: TRBV20-1; D gene: TRBD1; CDR3 protein: CSAKRGTAQETQYF
J gene: TRBJ2-7; V gene: TRBV9; D gene: TRBD2; CDR3 protein: CASSPRLAETSEQYF
J gene: TRBJ2-5; V gene: TRBV10-3; D gene: -; CDR3 protein: CAISESRQPQETQYF
J gene: TRBJ2-1; V gene: TRBV4-2; D gene: TRBD2; CDR3 protein: CASSQDEGSGGSSNEQFF
J gene: TRBJ2-2; V gene: TRBV6-1; D gene: -; CDR3 protein: CASNPRRGRGTGELFF
J gene: TRBJ2-7; V gene: TRBV18; D gene: -; CDR3 protein: CASSPAQGPYEQYF
J gene: TRBJ2-2; V gene: TRBV2; D gene: -; CDR3 protein: CASRIGGGFRTGELFF
J gene: TRBJ2-1; V gene: TRBV7-2; D gene: TRBD2; CDR3 protein: CASSLPGTSGNFEQFF
J gene: TRBJ1-1; V gene: TRBV2; D gene: -; CDR3 protein: CASSLPLGTEAFF
J gene: TRBJ2-2; V gene: TRBV14; D gene: TRBD1; CDR3 protein: CASSPWTGAGELFF
J gene: TRBJ2-2; V gene: TRBV5-1; D gene: TRBD2; CDR3 protein: CASSLGLAGEKTGELFF
J gene: TRBJ2-2; V gene: TRBV14; D gene: TRBD2; CDR3 protein: CASSQRLAGWNTGELFF
J gene: TRBJ1-2; V gene: TRBV5-1; D gene: -; CDR3 protein: CASQTDPGAFYGYTF
J gene: TRBJ2-5; V gene: TRBV29-1; D gene: -; CDR3 protein: CSVPDPGAGWKTQYF
J gene: TRBJ2-7; V gene: TRBV2; D gene: TRBD1; CDR3 protein: CANSRPGGVSEQYF
J gene: TRBJ2-1; V gene: TRBV12-3/TRBV12-4; D gene: -; CDR3 protein: CASSRRTAQSYNEQFF
J gene: TRBJ2-7; V gene: TRBV7-9; D gene: TRBD2; CDR3 protein: CASSQGRGLRYEQYF
J gene: TRBJ1-1; V gene: TRBV20-1; D gene: TRBD1; CDR3 protein: CSVRQGFLNTEAFF
J gene: TRBJ2-1; V gene: TRBV30; D gene: -; CDR3 protein: CAWSKGNEQFF
J gene: TRBJ2-6; V gene: TRBV7-7; D gene: TRBD1; CDR3 protein: CASSLDVTGTGANVLTF
J gene: TRBJ2-7; V gene: TRBV5-6; D gene: -; CDR3 protein: CASSPSSGYEQYF
J gene: TRBJ1-1; V gene: TRBV28; D gene: TRBD1; CDR3 protein: CASSNPGGGNTEAFF
J gene: TRBJ2-2; V gene: TRBV6-5; D gene: -; CDR3 protein: CASSFRWSSGELFF
J gene: TRBJ2-3; V gene: TRBV12-3/TRBV12-4; D gene: TRBD2; CDR3 protein: CASSLLRGSSDTQYF
J gene: TRBJ2-7; V gene: TRBV3-1; D gene: -; CDR3 protein: CASSQILRLGRNHYEQYF
J gene: TRBJ2-2; V gene: TRBV7-9; D gene: -; CDR3 protein: CASMPGANTGELFF
J gene: TRBJ2-5; V gene: TRBV20-1; D gene: -; CDR3 protein: CSARLQGETQYF
J gene: TRBJ2-7; V gene: TRBV6-2/TRBV6-3; D gene: -; CDR3 protein: CASSYHPSYEQYF
J gene: TRBJ2-2; V gene: TRBV12-3/TRBV12-4; D gene: -; CDR3 protein: CASSRSTGARTGELFF
J gene: TRBJ1-1; V gene: TRBV15; D gene: -; CDR3 protein: CATSRDRGSTEAFF
J gene: TRBJ2-7; V gene: TRBV6-5; D gene: -; CDR3 protein: CASSYDGSYEQYF
J gene: TRBJ2-1; V gene: TRBV7-3; D gene: TRBD1; CDR3 protein: CASSLLGQGGYNEQFF
J gene: TRBJ2-4; V gene: TRBV6-5; D gene: -; CDR3 protein: CASSSSNVGNIQYF